Presented here are 4 T cell receptor beta chains from one specimen sequenced in a study of T cells in Graves' hyperthyroidism and ophthalmopathy. Regions amplified from RNA transcripts were the TCR beta CDR3 regions. Initially, a first-round RT-PCR of the TCR CDR3 employed the HTBI primer set. TCRdb used MiXCR to reprocess the multiplex PCR reads, holding one entry per CDR3 protein. Here the sample spans a few hundred thousand distinct CDR3 sequences, around 20% being singletons. Sequencing was carried out using blood. Source of these receptors: a woman in her fifties or sixties with Graves' hyperthyroidism.

In regard to this clonotype: Likely a read error: the CDR3 ends without its conserved phenylalanine or tryptophan. The V gene is TRBV7-2, the J gene TRBJ1-1; the D is unclear. Trimming left V 6 bases short and J 1 base short, with 12 bases between. In germline, CDR1 is SGHTA, CDR2 FQGNSA. CDR3 length: 14 residues. CDR3 amino acids: CASSLVAGNTEAFL. CDR3 nucleotide sequence: TGTGCCAGCAGTCTTGTGGCGGGGAACACTGAAGCTTTCCTT.

The genes are TRBV4-1 and TRBJ2-4; D is unresolved. Deletions cut 1 base from V and 3 bases from J, with 16 bases between. The length of the CDR3 is 17 residues. Germline V gene lookup returns CDR1 MGHRA and CDR2 YSYEKL. CDR3 protein: CASSQVGGMADKNIQYF. The CDR3 bases are TGCGCCAGCAGCCAAGTCGGCGGCATGGCAGACAAAAACATTCAGTACTTC.

There are many counts of this clonotype. This chain links TRBV10-1 with TRBJ2-3, with D possibly being TRBD1 (6 bases). The germline V gene encodes CDR1 WNHNN and CDR2 SYGVQD (reference sequence). With 3 bases removed from V and 3 bases from J, the gap between germline ends came to 13 bases. This CDR3 region has 15 residues. CDR3 DNA: TGCGCCAGCAGTGAAACAGGGCGCGGGACAGATACGCAGTATTTT. Its protein is CASSETGRGTDTQYF.

Only a few counts were recorded for this clonotype. A much larger clone lies one base from this, so it may be a read error. The chain links TRBV28 to TRBJ2-3; 8 bases are a match to TRBD2. J gave up 9 bases and V 5 bases, and 7 bases lay outside the gene matches. The germline gives CDR1 MDHEN, CDR2 SYDVKM. The CDR3 consists of 13 residues. CDR3 bases: TGTGCCAGCAGTGCTTCGGGGGGGTGCACGCAGTATTTT. This sequence encodes CASSASGGCTQYF.